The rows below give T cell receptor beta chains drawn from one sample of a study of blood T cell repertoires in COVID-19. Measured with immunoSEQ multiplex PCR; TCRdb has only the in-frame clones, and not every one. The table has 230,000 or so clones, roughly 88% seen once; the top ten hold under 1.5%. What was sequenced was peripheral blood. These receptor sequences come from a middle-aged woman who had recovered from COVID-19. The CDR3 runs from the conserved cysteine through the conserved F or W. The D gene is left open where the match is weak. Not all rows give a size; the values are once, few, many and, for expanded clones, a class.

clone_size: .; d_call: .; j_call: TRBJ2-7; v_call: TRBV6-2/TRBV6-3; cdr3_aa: CASSYFGVRGEQYF; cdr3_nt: TGTGCCAGCAGTTACTTCGGCGTCCGGGGCGAGCAGTACTTC
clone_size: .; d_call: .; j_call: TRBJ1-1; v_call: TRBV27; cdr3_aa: CASSMGHPQRTEAFF; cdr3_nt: TGTGCCAGCAGTATGGGACATCCGCAGCGCACTGAAGCTTTCTTT
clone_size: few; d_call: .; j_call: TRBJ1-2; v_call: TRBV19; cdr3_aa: CASSLIDYGYTF; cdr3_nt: TGTGCCAGTTCCCTAATCGACTATGGCTACACCTTC
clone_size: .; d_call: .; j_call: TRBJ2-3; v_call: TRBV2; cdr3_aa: CASIKYGDSDTQYF; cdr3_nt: TGTGCCAGCATAAAATACGGGGACTCAGATACGCAGTATTTT
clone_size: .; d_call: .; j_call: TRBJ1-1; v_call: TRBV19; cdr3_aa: CASSISWASGAFF; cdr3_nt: TGTGCCAGTAGTATTTCCTGGGCTTCTGGGGCTTTCTTT
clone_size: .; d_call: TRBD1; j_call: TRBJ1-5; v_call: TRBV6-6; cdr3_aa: CASSDRTGGEPQHF; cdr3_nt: TGTGCCAGCAGCGATAGGACAGGGGGTGAGCCCCAGCATTTT
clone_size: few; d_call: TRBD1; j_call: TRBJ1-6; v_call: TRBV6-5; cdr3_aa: CASRQGFSSPLHF; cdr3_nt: TGTGCCAGCAGACAGGGGTTTTCTTCACCCCTCCACTTT
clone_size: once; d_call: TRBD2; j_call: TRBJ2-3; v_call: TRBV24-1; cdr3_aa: CATKAGDNTDTQYF; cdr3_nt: TGTGCCACCAAGGCGGGGGATAACACAGATACGCAGTATTTT
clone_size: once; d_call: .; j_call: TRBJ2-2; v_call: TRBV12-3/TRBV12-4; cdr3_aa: CASSLVQSGELFF; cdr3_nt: TGTGCCAGCAGTTTAGTACAGTCCGGGGAGCTGTTTTTT
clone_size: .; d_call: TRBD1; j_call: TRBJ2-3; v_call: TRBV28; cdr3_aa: CASSPPGTGNPDTQYF; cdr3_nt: TGTGCCAGCAGTCCTCCCGGGACAGGGAATCCAGATACGCAGTATTTT
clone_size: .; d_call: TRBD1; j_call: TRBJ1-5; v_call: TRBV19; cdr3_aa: CASSLDREEDHSNQPQHF; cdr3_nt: TGTGCCAGTAGTCTAGACAGGGAGGAAGACCATAGCAATCAGCCCCAGCATTTT
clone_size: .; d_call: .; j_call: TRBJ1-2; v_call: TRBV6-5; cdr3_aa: CASSSLAENYGYTF; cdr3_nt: TGTGCCAGCAGTTCCCTCGCGGAGAACTATGGCTACACCTTC
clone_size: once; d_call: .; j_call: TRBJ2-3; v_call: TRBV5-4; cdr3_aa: CASSTGGPDTQYF; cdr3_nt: TGTGCCAGCAGCACAGGCGGCCCAGATACGCAGTATTTT
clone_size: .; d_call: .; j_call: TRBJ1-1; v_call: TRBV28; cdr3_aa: CASSSYRENTEAFF; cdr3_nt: TGTGCCAGCAGTTCCTACAGGGAGAACACTGAAGCTTTCTTT
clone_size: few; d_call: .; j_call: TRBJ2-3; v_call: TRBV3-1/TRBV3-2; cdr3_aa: CASSHRTGLVSQDTQYF; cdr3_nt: TGTGCCAGCAGCCATCGAACAGGGTTAGTTTCCCAAGATACGCAGTATTTT
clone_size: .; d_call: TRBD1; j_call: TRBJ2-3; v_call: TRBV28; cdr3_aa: CASSSGKQGFKDTQYF; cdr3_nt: TGTGCCAGCAGTTCGGGAAAACAGGGGTTTAAAGATACGCAGTATTTT
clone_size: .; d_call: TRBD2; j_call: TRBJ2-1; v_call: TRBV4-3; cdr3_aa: CASSREAAGGSYNEQFF; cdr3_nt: TGCGCCAGCAGCCGAGAGGCAGCGGGGGGCAGCTACAATGAGCAGTTCTTC
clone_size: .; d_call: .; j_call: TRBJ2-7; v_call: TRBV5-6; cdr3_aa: CASSVTGSLYEQYF; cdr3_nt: TGTGCCAGCAGCGTTACAGGGAGTCTCTACGAGCAGTACTTC
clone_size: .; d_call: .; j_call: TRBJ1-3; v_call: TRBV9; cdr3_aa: CASSMPRGNSGNTIYF; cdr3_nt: TGTGCCAGCAGCATGCCCAGGGGAAACTCTGGAAACACCATATATTTT
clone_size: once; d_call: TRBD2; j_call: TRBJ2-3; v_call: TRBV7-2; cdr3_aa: CASSLALAGNTQYF; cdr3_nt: TGTGCCAGCAGCTTAGCACTAGCGGGGAATACGCAGTATTTT
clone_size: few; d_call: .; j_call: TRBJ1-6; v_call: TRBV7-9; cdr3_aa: CASSFIGGNSPLHF; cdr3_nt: TGTGCCAGCAGCTTTATTGGGGGGAATTCACCCCTCCACTTT
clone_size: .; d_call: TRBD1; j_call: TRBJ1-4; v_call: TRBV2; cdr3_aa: CASRNDRGPEKLFF; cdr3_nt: TGTGCCAGCAGGAACGACAGGGGACCTGAAAAACTGTTTTTT
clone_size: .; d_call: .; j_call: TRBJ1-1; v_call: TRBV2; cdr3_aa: CATRGETNTEAFF; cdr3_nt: TGTGCCACCCGGGGGGAAACTAACACTGAAGCTTTCTTT
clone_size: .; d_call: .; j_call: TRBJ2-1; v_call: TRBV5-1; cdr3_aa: CASSPGGPGDGNNEQFF; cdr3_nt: TGCGCCAGCAGCCCGGGGGGCCCCGGGGACGGGAACAATGAACAGTTCTTC
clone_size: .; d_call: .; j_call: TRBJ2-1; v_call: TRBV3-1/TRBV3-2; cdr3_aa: CASSHLFGSSYNEQFF; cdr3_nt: TGTGCCAGCAGCCACCTCTTTGGGAGCTCCTACAATGAGCAGTTCTTC
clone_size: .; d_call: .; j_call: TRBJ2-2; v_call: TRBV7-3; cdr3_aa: CASSLLQGNTGELFF; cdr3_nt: TGTGCCAGCAGCTTACTGCAGGGGAACACCGGGGAGCTGTTTTTT
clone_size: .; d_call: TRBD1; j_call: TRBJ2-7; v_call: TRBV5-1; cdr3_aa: CASSLAGQGAYEQYF; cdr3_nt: TGCGCCAGCAGCTTGGCCGGACAGGGGGCCTACGAGCAGTACTTC
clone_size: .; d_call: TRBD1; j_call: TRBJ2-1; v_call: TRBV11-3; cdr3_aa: CASSFPWDTGEGSNEQFF; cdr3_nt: TGTGCCAGCAGCTTTCCATGGGATACAGGGGAAGGGAGTAATGAGCAGTTCTTC
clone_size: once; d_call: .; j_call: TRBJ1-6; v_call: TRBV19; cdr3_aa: CASSQGRVYTSPLHF; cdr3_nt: TGTGCCAGTAGTCAGGGCAGGGTTTACACCTCACCCCTCCACTTT
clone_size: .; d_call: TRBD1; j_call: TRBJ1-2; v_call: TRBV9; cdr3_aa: CASRGGTGVSYGYTF; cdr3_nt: TGTGCCAGTCGTGGGGGGACAGGGGTTAGCTATGGCTACACCTTC
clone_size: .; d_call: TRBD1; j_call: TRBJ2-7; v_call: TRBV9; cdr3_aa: CASSVDDRGPYEQYF; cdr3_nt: TGTGCCAGCAGCGTAGATGACAGGGGACCCTACGAGCAGTACTTC
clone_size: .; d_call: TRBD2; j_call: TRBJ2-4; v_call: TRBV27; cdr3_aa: CASRPAGGVYIQYF; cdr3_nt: TGTGCCAGCAGACCAGCGGGGGGGGTTTATATTCAGTACTTC
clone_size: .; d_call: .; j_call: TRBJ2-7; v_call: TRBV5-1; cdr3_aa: CASSLDRYEQYF; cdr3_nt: TGCGCCAGCAGCTTGGACAGGTACGAGCAGTACTTC
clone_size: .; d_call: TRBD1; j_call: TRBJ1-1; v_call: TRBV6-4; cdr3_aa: CASSSGQGSEAFF; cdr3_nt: TGTGCCAGCAGTTCGGGACAGGGATCTGAAGCTTTCTTT
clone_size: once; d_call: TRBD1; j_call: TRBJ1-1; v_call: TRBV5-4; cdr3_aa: CASSSGQGVVWAEAFF; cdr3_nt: TGTGCCAGCAGCTCCGGACAGGGGGTGGTTTGGGCTGAAGCTTTCTTT
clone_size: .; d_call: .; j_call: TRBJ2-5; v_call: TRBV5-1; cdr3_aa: CASSLGDSQETQYF; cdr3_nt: TGCGCCAGCAGCTTAGGAGACAGCCAAGAGACCCAGTACTTC
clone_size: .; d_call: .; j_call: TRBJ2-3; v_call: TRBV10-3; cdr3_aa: CAIGGPKPHSGGTDTQYF; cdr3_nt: TGTGCCATAGGCGGGCCGAAGCCTCACTCGGGGGGCACAGATACGCAGTATTTT
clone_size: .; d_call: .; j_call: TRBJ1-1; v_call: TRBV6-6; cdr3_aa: CASSSQGENTEAFF; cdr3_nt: TGTGCCAGCAGTTCACAGGGAGAGAACACTGAAGCTTTCTTT
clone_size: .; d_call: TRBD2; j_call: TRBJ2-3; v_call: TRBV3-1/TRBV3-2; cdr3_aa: CASSQRSLAERTDTQYF; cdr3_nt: TGTGCCAGCAGCCAAAGATCACTAGCGGAGCGCACAGATACGCAGTATTTT
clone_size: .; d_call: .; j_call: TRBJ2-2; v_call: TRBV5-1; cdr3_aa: CASSLASTGELFF; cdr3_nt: TGCGCCAGCAGCTTGGCCTCGACCGGGGAGCTGTTTTTT
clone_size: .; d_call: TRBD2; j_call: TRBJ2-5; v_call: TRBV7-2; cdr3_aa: CASSYRGGVETQYF; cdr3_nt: TGTGCCAGCAGCTACCGGGGAGGGGTTGAGACCCAGTACTTC
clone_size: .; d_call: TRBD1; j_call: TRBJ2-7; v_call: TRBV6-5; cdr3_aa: CASSTGTGGAYEQYF; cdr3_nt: TGTGCCAGCAGCACCGGGACAGGGGGCGCTTACGAGCAGTACTTC
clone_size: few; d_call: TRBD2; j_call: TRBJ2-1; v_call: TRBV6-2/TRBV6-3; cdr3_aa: CASSTAAITGGYNEQFF; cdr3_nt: TGTGCCAGCAGTACCGCGGCAATAACGGGGGGGTACAATGAGCAGTTCTTC
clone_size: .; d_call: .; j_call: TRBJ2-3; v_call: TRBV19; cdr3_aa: CASSIQITDTQYF; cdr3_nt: TGTGCCAGTAGTATACAGATCACAGATACGCAGTATTTT
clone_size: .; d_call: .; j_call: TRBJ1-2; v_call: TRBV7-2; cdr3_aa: CASSLNSYGYTF; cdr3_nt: TGTGCCAGCAGCTTAAACAGTTATGGCTACACCTTC
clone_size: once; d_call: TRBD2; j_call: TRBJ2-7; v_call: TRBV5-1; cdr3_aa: CASSLDPTSLWEQYF; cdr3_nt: TGCGCCAGCAGCTTGGATCCGACTAGCCTTTGGGAGCAGTACTTC